A selection of T cell receptor beta chains follows, all from one sample in a study of response to subunit inactivated influenza vaccine. Via MiXCR, TCRdb re-called the RT-PCR reads, giving one row per CDR3 protein. The table has more than 400,000 distinct CDR3 sequences, about 7.2% seen once. The source was PBMCs from blood, collected roughly 24 months after vaccination. The receptor set was obtained from a man between 50 and 75 years old who received an inactivated influenza vaccine. CDR3s leave out the opening cysteine and the closing phenylalanine or tryptophan. Clone size appears in some rows only: once, few, many, or a class for an expanded clone.

TRBV27	TRBJ2-1	once	ASRLDRAWGEQF
TRBV4-3	TRBJ1-2	few	ASSQASPGVGYT
TRBV3-1	TRBJ1-1	many	ASSQARTVDVRGTEAF
TRBV20-1	TRBJ2-3	-	SAAPGLETDTQY
TRBV20-1	TRBJ2-7	many	SARVGGGSYEQY
TRBV5-1	TRBJ2-5	many	ASSLAVQRRETQY
TRBV20-1	TRBJ1-1	-	SARDWIGAGKLNTEAF
TRBV11-3	TRBJ2-1	-	ASSPTSGGSYNEQF
TRBV3-1	TRBJ2-7	-	ASSLIGYEQY
TRBV20-1	TRBJ1-6	once	SARGEHNSPLH
TRBV10-3	TRBJ2-1	-	AISSQRGEAEQF
TRBV5-4	TRBJ2-7	few	ASSSSFEQY
TRBV4-2	TRBJ1-5	few	ASSHVTGGNQPQH
TRBV20-1	TRBJ1-6	many	SARASAAVGLH
TRBV10-3	TRBJ2-7	few	AISDRQSYEQY
TRBV28	TRBJ1-1	few	ATQVGAGTEAF
TRBV18	TRBJ2-5	few	ASSPIQRGALETQY
TRBV5-1	TRBJ2-7	-	ASSLAGTVPEQY
TRBV6-5	TRBJ2-7	few	ASSSEQGPYEQY
TRBV7-2	TRBJ1-6	-	ASSLIASSNSPLH
TRBV30	TRBJ1-4	few	AWSARGGKLF
TRBV7-8	TRBJ2-7	few	ASSLGLAGYYTYEQY
TRBV7-8	TRBJ2-1	many	ASSLELAGTRNERQF
TRBV12-3/TRBV12-4	TRBJ2-7	-	ATRRGGVYEQY
TRBV7-2	TRBJ2-1	many	ASSLVPTSAIFNEQF
TRBV20-1	TRBJ2-3	many	SAREGPISTDTQY
TRBV21-1	TRBJ2-3	-	ASSKERLAEFEGDTQY
TRBV3-1	TRBJ2-3	-	ASSHGLAGGPATDTQY
TRBV29-1	TRBJ2-7	many	SVDRDSGGGEQY
TRBV20-1	TRBJ1-2	-	SARDPRGGGLGGYT
TRBV5-1	TRBJ2-1	many	ASSLEGVLARSNEQF
TRBV12-3/TRBV12-4	TRBJ2-7	many	ASSFIGLAPYEQY